The 14 T cell receptor beta chains presented below share a single source sample, sequenced in a study of blood T cells in healthy people across ages. Using a J-beta primer mix together with a sample-barcoded 5' primer, a second PCR was run for 7 to 11 cycles. TCRdb recomputed calls from the 5' RACE reads with MiXCR, one row per CDR3 protein. The sample yields 950,000 to 1,200,000 distinct CDR3 sequences, 30% to 40% seen once. Sequencing used blood. The receptor source for this set is a young man in good health.

This chain links TRBV13 with TRBJ2-3; unclear D gene. The CDR3 runs 15 residues. Germline CDR1 is PRHDT and CDR2 is FYEKMQ (reference sequence). Trimming left V 2 bases short and J 6 bases short, with 15 bases between. The CDR3 loop is CASSLWSGRPDTQYF. CDR3 in DNA: TGTGCCAGCAGCTTATGGTCGGGTCGGCCGGATACGCAGTATTTT.

As regards this clonotype: A read error may account for a junction end that differs from germline. V gene TRBV4-1 combines with J gene TRBJ1-2; no firm D call. The CDR3 sequence is 13 residues long. Per the germline V gene, CDR1 is MGHRA and CDR2 is YSYEKL. CDR3 DNA: TGCGCCAGCGGCCAAGGGTTTAACTATGGCTACACCTTC. The encoded protein is CASGQGFNYGYTF.

The chain recombines TRBV2 with TRBJ1-1, with 8 nucleotides matching TRBD1. Looked up from germline, CDR1 is SNHLY and CDR2 is FYNNEI. The CDR3 sequence is 14 residues long. V shed 6 bases, J shed 5 bases, and the junction held 8 bases outside the gene matches. This CDR3 is CASRIQGVLTEAFF. Here the CDR3 DNA reads TGTGCCAGCAGGATACAGGGGGTTCTGACTGAAGCTTTCTTT.

The chain combines TRBV12-3 or TRBV12-4 with TRBJ2-7; a weak D match, TRBD1 (6 bases). V lost 6 bases, J lost 6 bases, and 12 bases lay in between. There are 12 residues in the CDR3. The DNA for the CDR3 is TGTGCCAGCAGGGGGGCCGGGACCGAGCAGTACTTC. It codes for CASRGAGTEQYF.

The V and J genes are TRBV5-1 and TRBJ1-4; D is ambiguous. V lost 0 bases and J lost 8, with 11 bases in between. The CDR3 spans 14 residues. Germline lookup yields CDR1 SGHRS and CDR2 YFSETQ. DNA of the CDR3: TGCGCCAGCAGCTTGGGGCAGGTTCGGGAAAAACTGTTTTTT. Protein product: CASSLGQVREKLFF.

There are a few counts of this clonotype. The J gene is TRBJ1-2, the V gene TRBV4-2; TRBD1 matches at 9 bases. CDR3 length: 15 amino acids. The junction had 10 bases not matched to a gene; V was cut back by 4 bases and J by 7 bases. Per the germline V gene, CDR1 is LGHNA and CDR2 is YNFKEQ. As DNA, the CDR3 is TGTGCCAGCAGCCCACTATTACAGGGGGCTGGTGGCTACACCTTC. It is translated as CASSPLLQGAGGYTF.

The gene calls are TRBV12-3 or TRBV12-4 and TRBJ2-7; D gene ambiguous. The CDR3 loop spans 14 amino acids. V was shortened by 5 bases and J by 0 bases, with 11 bases between the two germline ends. This CDR3 reads CASSPRKSSYEQYF. CDR3 sequence (DNA): TGTGCCAGCAGTCCCCGTAAGAGCTCCTACGAGCAGTACTTC.

This clonotype was seen more than once but under ten times. The V and J genes are TRBV7-2 and TRBJ2-4; D is perhaps TRBD1 or TRBD2 (5 bases each). The J call may not be correct, given that the DNA end is closer to TRBJ2-7. Germline lookup yields CDR1 SGHTA and CDR2 FQGNSA. The CDR3 length is 16 residues. The CDR3 sequence: CASSLGGIPVSREQYF. The DNA for the CDR3 is TGTGCCAGCAGCTTAGGGGGGATCCCAGTATCTCGCGAGCAGTACTTC.

This clonotype was detected a few times. This CDR3 reads CASSFGDRGTYEQYF. Here the CDR3 DNA reads TGTGCCAGCAGTTTCGGCGACAGGGGTACCTACGAGCAGTACTTC. The J gene is TRBJ2-5, the V gene TRBV12-3 or TRBV12-4, with 8 bases lining up with TRBD1. The closer fit of TRBJ2-7 to the DNA end suggests the J call may be wrong. The CDR3 contains 15 residues.

J is TRBJ2-7 and V is TRBV20-1, with D possibly being TRBD1 (5 bases). The J call may not be correct, given that the DNA end is closer to TRBJ2-5. Looked up from germline, CDR1 is DFQATT and CDR2 is SNEGSKA (reference sequence). There are 14 residues in the CDR3. The chain's CDR3 is CSARDARGAETQYF. In DNA, the CDR3 is TGCAGTGCTAGAGATGCAAGGGGCGCGGAGACCCAGTACTTC.

Notes on this clonotype: This may be a read error, as it is one base from a much larger clone. This chain links TRBV4-2 with TRBJ1-2; TRBD1 might be the D (6 bases). The CDR3 runs 16 residues. CDR1 and CDR2 from the germline V gene are LGHNA and YNFKEQ. The CDR3 DNA follows: TGTGTCAGCAGCCAAGATAGTGGGGGGCGCGACTATGGCTACACCTTC. Its protein is CVSSQDSGGRDYGYTF.

V is TRBV10-3 and J is TRBJ2-1, with D perhaps matching TRBD1 (6 bases). Germline values: CDR1 ENHRY, CDR2 SYGVKD. Trimming took off 4 bases at V and 7 bases at J, with 11 bases between the two ends. CDR3 length: 13 amino acids. The CDR3 DNA follows: TGTGCCATCAGTGGGGGGCAGCCAAATGAGCAGTTCTTC. Protein sequence: CAISGGQPNEQFF.

This clonotype was observed once. The junction shows a germline mismatch at one end, possibly a read error. This chain joins TRBV27 and TRBJ2-3; D possibly corresponds to TRBD1 (5 bases). Germline V gene lookup returns CDR1 MNHEY and CDR2 SMNVEV (reference sequence). The CDR3 covers 12 residues. Written as DNA, the CDR3 is TGTGCCAGCAGTACTCTCACAGGTACGCAGTATTTT. Amino acids: CASSTLTGTQYF.

The chain joins TRBV19 to TRBJ2-7, with D possibly matching TRBD1 (5 bases). Gene TRBJ2-5 matches the end of the DNA better, so the J call may be wrong. Germline V gene lookup returns CDR1 LNHDA and CDR2 SQIVND (reference sequence). CDR3 size: 13 residues. As DNA, the CDR3 is TGTGCCAGTAGTCGGACACAGGATGGGACCCAGTACTTC. It translates to CASSRTQDGTQYF.